These 19 T cell receptor beta chains came from one sample sequenced in a study of T cell responses to AZD1222 COVID-19 vaccine. Sequenced by immunoSEQ multiplex PCR; TCRdb stores in-frame clones only, minus some. The table includes about 130,000 clones, 90% detected once. This sample comprised peripheral blood, obtained on day 0 of MenACWY control vaccination. Receptors originate from an adult in good health.

The chain carries TRBV11-2 and TRBJ2-7; no clear D. Between the trimmed V and J ends, which lost 6 bases and 0 bases, there was a span of 12 bases. Germline-derived CDR1 and CDR2 are SGHAT and FQNNGV. The CDR3 consists of 14 residues. CDR3 DNA: TGTGCCAGCAGGGACGCAGGTCTCTCCTACGAGCAGTACTTC. Protein: CASRDAGLSYEQYF.

The chain links TRBV2 to TRBJ1-3; the match to TRBD1 covers 9 bases. The V gene's germline CDR1 is SNHLY and CDR2 FYNNEI. The length of the CDR3 is 16 residues. The ends lost 5 bases at V and 0 bases at J; junction bases unmatched: 5. The CDR3 reads CASSQGQGGSGNTIYF. DNA of the CDR3: TGTGCCAGCAGTCAGGGACAGGGCGGCTCTGGAAACACCATATATTTT.

The chain carries TRBV11-2 and TRBJ2-3; tentative D call: TRBD2 (5 bases). The CDR3 runs to 15 residues. Between the trimmed V and J ends, which lost 2 bases and 1 base, there was a span of 10 bases. Germline V gives CDR1 SGHAT, CDR2 FQNNGV. The CDR3, as DNA: TGTGCCAGCAGCTTACTAGCCCATGGCACAGATACGCAGTATTTT. It translates to CASSLLAHGTDTQYF.

CDR3: CASTQGTEAFF. CDR3 coding DNA: TGTGCCAGCACCCAGGGAACTGAAGCTTTCTTT. The chain carries TRBV6-5 and TRBJ1-1; possibly TRBD1 for D (5 bases). CDR3 length equals 11 residues. Trimming cost V 7 bases and J 5 bases, with 8 bases left between them. Germline CDR1 reads MNHEY; CDR2 reads SVGAGI.

CDR3 bases: TGTGCCAGTAGTATAGATTGGACAGGGGGTGAAGCTTTCTTT. This codes for CASSIDWTGGEAFF. This rearrangement joins TRBV19 to TRBJ1-1; 10 bases align to TRBD1. Germline CDR1 and CDR2: LNHDA and SQIVND (reference sequence). After removal of 0 bases from V and 7 bases from J, the junction contained 2 bases not matched to a gene. This CDR3 has 14 residues. The entire variable domain, with the rest obtained from reference TRBV19 and TRBJ1-1, is as follows: DGGITQSPKYLFRKEGQNVTLSCEQNLNHDAMYWYRQDPGQGLRLIYYSQIVNDFQKGDIAEGYSVSREKKESFPLTVTSAQKNPTAFYLCASSIDWTGGEAFFGQGTRLTVV.

V usage is TRBV10-3 and J usage is TRBJ2-7, with D uncertain. From germline, CDR1 is ENHRY and CDR2 SYGVKD. V dropped 4 bases and J dropped 3 bases, with 7 bases sitting between them. This CDR3 region has 12 residues. This chain's CDR3 is CAISVGNYEQYF. CDR3 DNA: TGTGCCATCAGTGTTGGGAACTACGAGCAGTACTTC.

This clone is a singleton in its sample. This sequence joins TRBV5-1 and TRBJ2-3, with 11 bases identical to TRBD2. Losses at the gene ends were 4 bases for V and 4 bases for J; bases not matched to a gene: 5. The CDR3 has 15 amino acids. Germline CDR1 and CDR2: SGHRS and YFSETQ. CDR3 sequence (DNA): TGCGCCAGCAGCCCTGGGACTAGCGGCCCAGATACGCAGTATTTT. Translating it yields CASSPGTSGPDTQYF.

V and J are TRBV11-2 and TRBJ2-5, with 9 bases lining up with TRBD1. Germline loops: CDR1 SGHAT, CDR2 FQNNGV. This CDR3 region has 14 residues. Trimming took 5 bases from V and 5 from J; bases not matched to a gene: 6. For the CDR3, the DNA is TGTGCCAGCAGCGCGGGACAGGGTCATGAGACCCAGTACTTC. Residues: CASSAGQGHETQYF.

This sequence joins TRBV28 and TRBJ1-5, with D perhaps TRBD1 (5 bases). Per the germline V gene, CDR1 is MDHEN and CDR2 is SYDVKM. V was clipped by 6 bases and J by 1 base, with 16 bases between them. This CDR3 has 16 amino acids. The CDR3 DNA reads as TGTGCCAGCAGCAATCCGGGGTACAGGAGCAATCAGCCCCAGCATTTT. Translation: CASSNPGYRSNQPQHF.

This clone was counted once. The chain is built from TRBV7-2 and TRBJ2-3; tentative D call: TRBD2 (6 bases). This CDR3 is built from 16 residues. V lost 3 bases to trimming and J lost 6 bases, with 19 bases between them. In germline, CDR1 is SGHTA, CDR2 FQGNSA. The CDR3 bases are TGTGCCAGCAGCTTTCGGGCGGCCGGGGGTTTGGATACGCAGTATTTT. This codes for CASSFRAAGGLDTQYF.

The rearrangement uses TRBV4-3 and TRBJ1-3; D not resolved. Germline V lookup: CDR1 LGHNA, CDR2 YSLEER. CDR3 length: 15 amino acids. Trimming took 3 bases from V and 5 from J, leaving 14 bases between them. The DNA for the CDR3 is TGCGCCAGCAGCCAGGGATCGGAAGGGAGAAACACCATATATTTT. This encodes CASSQGSEGRNTIYF.

CDR3 DNA: TGTGCCAGCAGCTTAGGACCCACAGGGCGGCAGTATTTT. This sequence encodes CASSLGPTGRQYF. This sequence joins TRBV7-9 and TRBJ2-3, with D perhaps TRBD1 (6 bases). The CDR3 consists of 13 residues. V was cut by 1 base and J by 11 bases, with 13 bases left in between. Germline loops: CDR1 SEHNR, CDR2 FQNEAQ (reference sequence).

The V call is TRBV19, the J call TRBJ2-1; 12 nucleotides agree with TRBD2. The CDR3 runs to 17 residues. With V trimmed by 3 bases and J by 8 bases, 11 bases remained unmatched. Germline assignment: CDR1 LNHDA and CDR2 SQIVND (reference sequence). The DNA of the CDR3 is TGTGCCAGTAGTATCCCAGTACTAGCGGGAGGATCGTATGAGCAGTTCTTC. Amino acid sequence: CASSIPVLAGGSYEQFF.

V is TRBV11-2 and J is TRBJ1-5; the D is unclear. Germline CDR1 and CDR2: SGHAT and FQNNGV. Trimming pared 4 bases from V and 4 bases from J, leaving 11 bases between. The CDR3 runs to 14 residues. The CDR3: CASSSHRENQPQHF. The CDR3 region has the DNA TGTGCCAGCAGCTCCCACCGGGAAAATCAGCCCCAGCATTTT.

The rearrangement uses TRBV25-1 and TRBJ1-5; a weak D match, TRBD1 (5 bases). The germline V gene encodes CDR1 MGHDK and CDR2 SYGVNS. Trimming removed 1 base from V and 6 bases from J, with 10 bases in between. This CDR3 is 14 amino acids long. CDR3 in amino acids: CASSESGAGQPQHF. In DNA form, the CDR3 reads TGTGCCAGCAGTGAATCTGGGGCGGGTCAGCCCCAGCATTTT.

The rearrangement joins TRBV5-4 to TRBJ2-3, with D perhaps matching TRBD2 (6 bases). The CDR3 covers 16 residues. Trimming shortened V by 4 bases and J by 2 bases, and 17 bases separated the two germline ends. CDR1 and CDR2 from the germline V gene are SGHNT and YYREEE (reference sequence). The CDR3 here is CASSPVPGTDTDTQYF. In nucleotides, the CDR3 is TGTGCCAGCAGCCCTGTGCCCGGGACTGACACAGATACGCAGTATTTT.

This clone came up once. The chain is built from TRBV13 and TRBJ1-1, with D possibly being TRBD1 (5 bases). The ends were cut back, 5 bases at V and 4 bases at J, with 17 bases in the middle. CDR3 length equals 15 residues. The germline gives CDR1 PRHDT, CDR2 FYEKMQ (reference sequence). DNA for the CDR3: TGTGCCAGCAGCCTTCCGACTTTTGGGGCCACTGAAGCTTTCTTT. It yields the protein CASSLPTFGATEAFF.

The gene calls are TRBV11-2 and TRBJ2-5; 7 bases agree with TRBD1. This CDR3 spans 15 amino acids. Germline V gene sequence: CDR1 SGHAT, CDR2 FQNNGV. Trimming cost V 0 bases and J 6 bases; bases outside gene matches: 7. The CDR3 reads CASSLDSWDRQTQYF. The CDR3 coding sequence is TGTGCCAGCAGCTTAGATAGTTGGGACAGACAGACCCAGTACTTC.

CDR3 amino acids: CASSSEDRAFNQPQHF. Here the CDR3 DNA reads TGTGCCAGCAGTTCCGAGGACAGGGCTTTCAATCAGCCCCAGCATTTT. The gene calls are TRBV6-2 or TRBV6-3 and TRBJ1-5; the match to TRBD1 covers 8 bases. The CDR3 contains 16 residues. The V and J ends lost 4 bases and 3 bases, in that order; junction bases with no gene match: 8. The V gene's germline CDR1 is MNHEY and CDR2 SVGEGT.